This TCR beta chain was recovered during a study of control samples from healthy donors and cancer patients. Assay used: immunoSEQ multiplex PCR; TCRdb lists only in-frame clones, some missing. The sample has approximately 94,000 clones; 65% to 85% are singletons. In germline, CDR1 is LGHDT, CDR2 YNNKEL (reference sequence). This CDR3 contains 17 residues. The J segment lost 0 bases and the V segment lost 0 bases, leaving 5 bases of the junction unmatched. The sample comprised PBMCs. This TCR came from a man between 65 and 85 years old with lung cancer. The chain couples TRBV3-1 (or the pseudogene TRBV3-2) to TRBJ1-3; 7 positions match TRBD1. Here the CDR3 DNA reads TGTGCCAGCAGCCAAGACCCAGGGGGAACCTCTGGAAACACCATATATTTT. This codes for CASSQDPGGTSGNTIYF.